This entry describes one T cell receptor (beta chain). Its antigen is unknown. It has no much larger one-base neighbor in the sample; base qualities were not kept. The germline V gene (reference sequence) supplies CDR1 SEHNR and CDR2 FQNEAQ. V was cut back by 2 bases and J by 4 bases, leaving a gap of 8 bases between them. The CDR3 goes from the cysteine to the phenylalanine over 14 residues. Left in the record is the CDR3 DNA by itself, 42 bases read in frame from the first base. TCRbeta CDR3 regions were amplified from genomic DNA by means of the immunoSEQ Assay, a bias-controlled multiplex PCR. As for the original processing: Nucleated cell counts per sample were estimated from amplification of reference gene primers within the assay. To quantify the absolute abundance of each unique TCRbeta CDR3 rearrangement, sequence reads were collapsed and filtered. For each sample, productive Simpson clonality was calculated as the square root of Simpson's diversity index over productive rearrangements. What TCRdb holds here is the immuneACCESS table cut down to in-frame rearrangements. Part of the clones is not present; checked against another copy, under half of the missing clones reflect an unresolved V gene, and the others are unexplained. The V and J calls and clone size are taken from that table; D and trimming were inferred from the DNA. The sample table records 350,000 to 500,000 clones; approximately 90% of these occur just once. The ten largest clonotypes hold about 1.4% of the sample.

This specimen comes from a study of blood T cell repertoires in COVID-19 (TCRdb year 2020). General notes on the study: The collaborator samples originated in the United States, Italy and Spain and spanned the acute and convalescent phases of COVID-19. The material from the prospective study consisted of cDNA or gDNA derived from T cells, B-cell-depleted T cells, or PBMCs. Subjects who had been exposed to COVID-19, were actively infected with it, or had recovered from it provided the deeply sampled blood TCRbeta repertoires that made up the dataset. The repertoires were released in a freely available public database meant as a resource for research on the immune response to SARS-CoV-2. The samples were drawn from two sources: the first 160 participants of the ongoing ImmuneRACE study, and fewer than 1,500 subjects contributed by 6 global collaborators. A de-identified subject ID, COVID-19 status, age in years and sex were almost always included in the sample metadata. Where available, HLA class I and class II types were taken from metadata supplied by the sample provider and were not determined by assay-based typing. The research as a whole found: Clinical and demographic metadata were provided uncurated, with the amount varying by source and participant.

In the prospective study, participants were roughly 18 to 95 years old, resided in 24 geographic areas of the United States, and were enrolled through a virtual design. Cohort assignment in the prospective study relied on participant-reported clinical history from a screening survey and a study questionnaire. Exposed participants had been in contact with someone with a PCR-confirmed or clinician-diagnosed COVID-19 case within 2 weeks of study entry. In the prospective study, whole blood, serum and a nasopharyngeal or oropharyngeal swab were collected from each participant by mobile phlebotomists. Participants in the prospective study had the option to provide additional blood draws and questionnaires over a roughly two-month period. Prospective study blood samples were shipped either frozen or at room temperature before DNA extraction.

The sequenced sample was PBMCs or T cells enriched from blood (not recorded which). The receptor was derived from a woman younger than 30 who had been exposed to COVID-19. The chain is assembled from TRBV7-9 and TRBJ1-4, with no reliable assignment of the D segment. The DNA reads as follows: TGTGCCAGCAGCTTAAGTAGCGGTAATGAAAAACTGTTTTTT. Translated, this gives CASSLSSGNEKLFF. Here the CDR3 is joined to the reference TRBV7-9 and TRBJ1-4 genes, and the full variable domain is: DTGVSQNPRHKITKRGQNVTFRCDPISEHNRLYWYRQTLGQGPEFLTYFQNEAQLEKSRLLSDRFSAERPKGSFSTLEIQRTEQGDSAMYLCASSLSSGNEKLFFGSGTQLSVL.